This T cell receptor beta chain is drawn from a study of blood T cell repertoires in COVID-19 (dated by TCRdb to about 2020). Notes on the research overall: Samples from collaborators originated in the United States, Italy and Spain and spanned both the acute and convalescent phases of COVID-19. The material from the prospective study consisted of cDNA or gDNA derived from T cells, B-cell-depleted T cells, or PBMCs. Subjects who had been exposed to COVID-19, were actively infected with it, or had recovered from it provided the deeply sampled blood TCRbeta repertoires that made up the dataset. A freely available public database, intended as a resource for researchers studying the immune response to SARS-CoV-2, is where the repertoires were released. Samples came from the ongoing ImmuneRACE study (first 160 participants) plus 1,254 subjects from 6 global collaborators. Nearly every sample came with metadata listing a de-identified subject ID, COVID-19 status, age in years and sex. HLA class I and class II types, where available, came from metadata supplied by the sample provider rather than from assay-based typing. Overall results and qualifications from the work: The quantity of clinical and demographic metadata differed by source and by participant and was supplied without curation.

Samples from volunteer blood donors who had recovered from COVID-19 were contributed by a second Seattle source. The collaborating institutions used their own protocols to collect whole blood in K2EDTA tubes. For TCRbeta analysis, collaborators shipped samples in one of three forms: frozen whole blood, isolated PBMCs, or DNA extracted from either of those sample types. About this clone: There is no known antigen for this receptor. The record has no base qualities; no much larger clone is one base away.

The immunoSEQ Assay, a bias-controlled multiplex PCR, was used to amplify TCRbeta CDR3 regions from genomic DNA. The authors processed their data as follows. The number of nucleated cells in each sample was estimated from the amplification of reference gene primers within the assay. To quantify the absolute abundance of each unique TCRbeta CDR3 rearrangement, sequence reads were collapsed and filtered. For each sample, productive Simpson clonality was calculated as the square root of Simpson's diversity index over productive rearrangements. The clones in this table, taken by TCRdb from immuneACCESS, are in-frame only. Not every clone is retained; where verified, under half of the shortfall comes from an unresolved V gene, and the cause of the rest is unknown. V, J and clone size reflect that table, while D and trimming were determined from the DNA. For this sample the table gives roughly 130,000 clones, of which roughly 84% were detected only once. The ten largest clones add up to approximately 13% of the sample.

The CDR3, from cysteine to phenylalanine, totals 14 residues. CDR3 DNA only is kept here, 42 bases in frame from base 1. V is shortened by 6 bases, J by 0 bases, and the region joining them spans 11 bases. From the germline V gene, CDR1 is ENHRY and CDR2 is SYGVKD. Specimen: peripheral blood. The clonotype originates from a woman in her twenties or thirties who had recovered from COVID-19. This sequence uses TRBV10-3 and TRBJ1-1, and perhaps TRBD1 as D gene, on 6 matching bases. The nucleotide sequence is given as TGTGCCATCAGGCCGGGACACATGAACACTGAAGCTTTCTTT. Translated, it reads CAIRPGHMNTEAFF.